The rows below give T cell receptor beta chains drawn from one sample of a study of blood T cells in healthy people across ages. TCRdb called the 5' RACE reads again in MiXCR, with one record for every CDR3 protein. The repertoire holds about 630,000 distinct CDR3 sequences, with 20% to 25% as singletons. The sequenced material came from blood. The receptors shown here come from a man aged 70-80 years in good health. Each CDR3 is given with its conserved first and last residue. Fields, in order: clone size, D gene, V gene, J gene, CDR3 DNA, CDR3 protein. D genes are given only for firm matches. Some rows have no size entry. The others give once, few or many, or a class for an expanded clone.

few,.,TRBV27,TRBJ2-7,TGTGCCAGCAGGGTGGCGCGGGCCTCCTACGGGCAGTACTTC,CASRVARASYGQYF
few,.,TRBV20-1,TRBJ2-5,TGCAGTGCTACCAGGGCGGAGACCCAGTACTTC,CSATRAETQYF
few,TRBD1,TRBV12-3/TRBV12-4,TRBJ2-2,TGTGCCAGCAGCCCCTACAGGGGAGTAACCGGGGAGCTGTTTTTT,CASSPYRGVTGELFF
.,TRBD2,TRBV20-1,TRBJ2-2,TGCAGTGCCCAAACTAGCGTTTGGAACACCGGGGAGCTGTTTTTT,CSAQTSVWNTGELFF
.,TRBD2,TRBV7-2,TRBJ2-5,TGTGCCAGCAGCCAAAAGCGGGAGGTTCAAGAGACCCAGTACTTC,CASSQKREVQETQYF
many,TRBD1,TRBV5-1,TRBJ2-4,TGCGCCAGCAGCTTGGACAGGGGATCCAAAAACATTCAGTACTTC,CASSLDRGSKNIQYF
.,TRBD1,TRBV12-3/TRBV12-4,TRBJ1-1,TGTGCCAGCAGTTTGGACAGGGGCGGGGGGACTGAAGCTTTCTTT,CASSLDRGGGTEAFF
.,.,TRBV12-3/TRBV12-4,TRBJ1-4,TGTGCCAGCAGTTCCCAATGGGTCGGGCCAAATGAAAAACTGTTTTTT,CASSSQWVGPNEKLFF
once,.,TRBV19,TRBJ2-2,TGTGCCAGTAGCATTGGGCAGGCGAACACCGGGGAGCTGTTTTTT,CASSIGQANTGELFF
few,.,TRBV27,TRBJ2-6,TGTGCCAGCAGTTTATCGTCTGGACAGCCCTACTCTGGGGCCAACGTCCTGACTTTC,CASSLSSGQPYSGANVLTF
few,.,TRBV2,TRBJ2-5,TGTGCCAGCAGTGAAGCGCCAGGCGGGACCCAGTACTTC,CASSEAPGGTQYF
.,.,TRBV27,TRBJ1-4,TGTGCCAGCAGCCCTAGGGGGGAAGTGGATGAAAAACTGTTTTTT,CASSPRGEVDEKLFF
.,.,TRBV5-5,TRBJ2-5,TGTGCCAGCAGCTTGGCGTTCCAGGGGACGATCGTACAAGAGACCCAGTACTTC,CASSLAFQGTIVQETQYF
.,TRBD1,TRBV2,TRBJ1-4,TGTGCCAGCAAGTGGGAGGGGACAGGGGGCGAAAAACTGTTTTTT,CASKWEGTGGEKLFF
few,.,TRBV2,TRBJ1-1,TGTGCCAGCATTGGGCAGACTAAGACCTCTAAGGAAGCTTTCTTT,CASIGQTKTSKEAFF
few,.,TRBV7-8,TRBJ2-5,TGTGCCAGCAGCCACAGGAGAACTCAAGAGACCCAGTACTTC,CASSHRRTQETQYF
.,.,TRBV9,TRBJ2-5,TGTGCCAGCAGCGTAGAAGGGGTTGAGACCCAGTACTTC,CASSVEGVETQYF
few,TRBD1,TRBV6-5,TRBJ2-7,TGTGCCAGCAGTCGAGGGGACAGGTCCTACGAGCAGTACTTC,CASSRGDRSYEQYF
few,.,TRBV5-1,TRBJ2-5,TGCGCCAGCAGCTTGACGGTCGAGGAGACCCAGTACTTC,CASSLTVEETQYF
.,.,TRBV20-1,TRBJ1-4,TGCAGTGCTAGAGGTGGCCCCGGTGAGAAGCTGTTTTTT,CSARGGPGEKLFF
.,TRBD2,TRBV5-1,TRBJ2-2,TGCGCCAGCAGCAATAGCGGGAGGACGAACACCGGGGAGCTGATTTTT,CASSNSGRTNTGELIF
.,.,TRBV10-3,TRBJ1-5,TGTGCCATCAGTGATCCTTGGGGGGCCCAGCCCCAGCATTTT,CAISDPWGAQPQHF
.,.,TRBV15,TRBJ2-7,TGTGCCACCAGCAGAGTGGCGGGGATCTACGAGCAGTACTTC,CATSRVAGIYEQYF
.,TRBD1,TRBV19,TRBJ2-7,TGTGCCAGTAATCCGGGACAGGGGATCTACGAGCAGTACTTC,CASNPGQGIYEQYF
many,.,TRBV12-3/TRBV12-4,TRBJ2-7,TGTGCCAGCAGTTTAGGGGGCGGCGAGCAGTACTTC,CASSLGGGEQYF
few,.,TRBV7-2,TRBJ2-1,TGTGCCAGCAGCTGGCAAGCCGGGACAAATTACAATGAGCAGTTCTTC,CASSWQAGTNYNEQFF
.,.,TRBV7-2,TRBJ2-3,TGTGCCAGCAGCTTAGGGGCTATAGGGCCGGCAGATACGCAGTATTTT,CASSLGAIGPADTQYF
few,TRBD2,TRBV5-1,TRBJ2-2,TGCGCCAGCAGCTTGACCAGCGGGGATCGGACCGGGGAGCCGTTTTTT,CASSLTSGDRTGEPFF
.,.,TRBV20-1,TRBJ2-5,TGCAGTGCTAGAGAAGGACCAGAGACCCAGTACTTC,CSAREGPETQYF
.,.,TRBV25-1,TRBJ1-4,TGTGCCAGCAGTGAATCGGGACCCCAGGGGGAAAAACTGTTTTTT,CASSESGPQGEKLFF
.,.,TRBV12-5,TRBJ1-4,TGTGCTAGTGGTCCAACGGGGGCAGCTAATGAAAAACTGTTTTTT,CASGPTGAANEKLFF
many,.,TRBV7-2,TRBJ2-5,TGTGCCAGCAGTTCGGGGGCGCGGGAGACCCAGTACTTC,CASSSGARETQYF
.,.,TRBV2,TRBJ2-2,TGTGCCAGCAGTGAACGGGGGCGTCTCGGGGAGCTGTTTTTT,CASSERGRLGELFF
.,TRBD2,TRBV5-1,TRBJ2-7,TGCGCCAGCAGCTTGGTCTTCACTAGCGGGAGCTCCCCCACCTACGAGCAGTACTTC,CASSLVFTSGSSPTYEQYF
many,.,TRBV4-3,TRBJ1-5,TGCGCCAGCAGCACGGGACGGAATCAGCCCCAGCATTTT,CASSTGRNQPQHF
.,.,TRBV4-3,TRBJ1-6,TGCGCCAGCAGTCAAGAGGGGGGAGGGGTTTCACCCCTCCACTTT,CASSQEGGGVSPLHF
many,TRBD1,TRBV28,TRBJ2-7,TGTGCCAGCAGTCTGGACAGGGGGTCCTACGAGCAGTACTTC,CASSLDRGSYEQYF